This is a list of T cell receptor beta chains from one sample in a study of identical twins. Using its own MiXCR run on the 5' RACE reads, TCRdb lists one record per CDR3 protein. The sample contains some 760,000 distinct CDR3 sequences, over 15% of which appear only once. These same data were also listed under a study on T cells expressing NK-cell markers.

Sample: PBMCs. Source of these receptors: a young woman in good health. CDR3s include the opening cysteine and the closing phenylalanine or tryptophan. The order of the fields is D gene, clone size, V gene, J gene, CDR3 DNA, CDR3 protein. The D gene is left open where the match is weak. Clone size is stated in some rows and not others, as once, few, many or a class when expanded.

D: -; size: many; V: TRBV2; J: TRBJ1-2; DNA: TGTGCCAGCGATAGGGGTCTTAACTATGGCTACACCTTC; CDR3: CASDRGLNYGYTF
D: -; size: few; V: TRBV5-1; J: TRBJ2-3; DNA: TGCGCCAGCAGCTACCTTAGTCCGGAGACGCAGTATTTT; CDR3: CASSYLSPETQYF
D: TRBD1; size: few; V: TRBV7-8; J: TRBJ1-5; DNA: TGTGCCAGCAGCTTAGTACGGAGGACAGGGAGCAATCAGCCCCAGCATTTT; CDR3: CASSLVRRTGSNQPQHF
D: -; size: -; V: TRBV24-1; J: TRBJ1-2; DNA: TGTGCCACCAGTAAGGACGGGAGCTACACCTTC; CDR3: CATSKDGSYTF
D: -; size: -; V: TRBV5-1; J: TRBJ2-6; DNA: TGCGCCAGCAGCTCCGGGACCCTCTCTGGGGCCAACGTCCTGACTTTC; CDR3: CASSSGTLSGANVLTF
D: -; size: -; V: TRBV7-9; J: TRBJ2-1; DNA: TGTGCCAGCAGCTTAGCCCCGGGGGCCCCGTTCTTC; CDR3: CASSLAPGAPFF
D: -; size: few; V: TRBV14; J: TRBJ2-6; DNA: TGTGCCAGCAGCCAAGATAGGGACAGCGGGTTGAGGGGGGCCAACGTCCTGACTTTC; CDR3: CASSQDRDSGLRGANVLTF
D: -; size: -; V: TRBV12-3/TRBV12-4; J: TRBJ2-7; DNA: TGTGCCAGCAGGCAGGGGGGGACCTACGAGCAGTACTTC; CDR3: CASRQGGTYEQYF
D: -; size: few; V: TRBV5-1; J: TRBJ2-1; DNA: TGCGCCAGCAGCTTCGCCAGGACTGGAAAAAATGAGCAGTTCTTC; CDR3: CASSFARTGKNEQFF
D: -; size: few; V: TRBV12-5; J: TRBJ2-1; DNA: TGTGCTAGTGGTCTCAGCGGCGATGAGCAGTTCTTC; CDR3: CASGLSGDEQFF
D: -; size: many; V: TRBV5-6; J: TRBJ2-1; DNA: TGTGCCAGCAGCTCCCTAGGGGGAAATGAGCAGTTCTTC; CDR3: CASSSLGGNEQFF
D: TRBD2; size: few; V: TRBV20-1; J: TRBJ2-4; DNA: TGCAGTCCTAGCGGGAGGGCCGAGGGCAAAAACATTCAGTACTTC; CDR3: CSPSGRAEGKNIQYF
D: TRBD1; size: few; V: TRBV20-1; J: TRBJ2-2; DNA: TGCAGTGCTAGAGAGACAGGGAAACGGTTCGGGGAGCTGTTTTTT; CDR3: CSARETGKRFGELFF
D: -; size: -; V: TRBV7-8; J: TRBJ1-2; DNA: TGTGCCAGCAGCTTAGGCCGCAGACGGGGGAACTATGGCTACACCTTC; CDR3: CASSLGRRRGNYGYTF
D: -; size: -; V: TRBV3-1; J: TRBJ2-7; DNA: TGTGCCAGCAGCCATTGGGCCGACGAGCAGTACTTC; CDR3: CASSHWADEQYF
D: -; size: many; V: TRBV6-1; J: TRBJ2-2; DNA: TGTGCCAGCATTTCCGGTGGCGGGGAGCTGTTTTTT; CDR3: CASISGGGELFF